Listed below are T cell receptor beta chains from one sample, sequenced in a study of blood T cell repertoires in COVID-19. The table came from immunoSEQ multiplex PCR; TCRdb's copy has only in-frame clones and leaves some out. The sample contains about 190,000 clones, more than 70% of which appear only once. What was sequenced was peripheral blood. The receptors here all came from a woman aged 40 to 55 who had recovered from COVID-19. Both conserved end residues are part of each CDR3. The D gene is left open where the match is weak. Rows give clone size only sometimes, using once, few, many, or a class for an expanded clone.

d_gene: TRBD1; j_gene: TRBJ2-7; v_gene: TRBV5-4; abundance: once; len: 18; CDR3aa: CASSSGTGLTSRGMVQYF; CDR3nt: TGTGCCAGCAGTTCCGGGACAGGGTTGACTTCTCGGGGGATGGTGCAGTACTTC
d_gene: TRBD2; j_gene: TRBJ2-7; v_gene: TRBV7-2; abundance: -; len: 16; CDR3aa: CASSFGLAGDVYEQYF; CDR3nt: TGTGCCAGCAGCTTCGGACTAGCGGGAGATGTGTACGAGCAGTACTTC
d_gene: -; j_gene: TRBJ2-1; v_gene: TRBV7-6; abundance: -; len: 15; CDR3aa: CASSFRITDPNEQFF; CDR3nt: TGTGCCAGCAGCTTTCGGATTACAGACCCCAATGAGCAGTTCTTC
d_gene: TRBD2; j_gene: TRBJ2-1; v_gene: TRBV2; abundance: -; len: 16; CDR3aa: CASSERDGRGPNEQFF; CDR3nt: TGTGCCAGCAGTGAAAGGGACGGGAGGGGTCCCAATGAGCAGTTCTTC
d_gene: TRBD1; j_gene: TRBJ1-2; v_gene: TRBV2; abundance: -; len: 15; CDR3aa: CAITRVLTGNYGYTF; CDR3nt: TGTGCCATCACGAGAGTACTGACAGGGAACTATGGCTACACCTTC
d_gene: -; j_gene: TRBJ2-1; v_gene: TRBV7-2; abundance: -; len: 15; CDR3aa: CASSLDPGLYNEQFF; CDR3nt: TGTGCCAGCAGCTTAGATCCAGGGTTGTACAATGAGCAGTTCTTC
d_gene: -; j_gene: TRBJ2-2; v_gene: TRBV30; abundance: -; len: 14; CDR3aa: CAWVPGFHTGELFF; CDR3nt: TGTGCCTGGGTTCCCGGTTTTCACACCGGGGAGCTGTTTTTT
d_gene: TRBD1; j_gene: TRBJ1-4; v_gene: TRBV5-1; abundance: -; len: 15; CDR3aa: CASSLGDRMGEKLFF; CDR3nt: TGCGCCAGCAGCTTGGGGGACAGGATGGGAGAAAAACTGTTTTTT
d_gene: -; j_gene: TRBJ2-7; v_gene: TRBV18; abundance: -; len: 14; CDR3aa: CASSATKPTYEQYF; CDR3nt: TGTGCCAGCTCAGCAACCAAGCCTACCTACGAGCAGTACTTC
d_gene: -; j_gene: TRBJ1-2; v_gene: TRBV6-1; abundance: -; len: 14; CDR3aa: CASSEARGNYGYTF; CDR3nt: TGTGCCAGCAGTGAGGCCCGGGGAAACTATGGCTACACCTTC
d_gene: TRBD1; j_gene: TRBJ2-1; v_gene: TRBV5-1; abundance: -; len: 16; CDR3aa: CASSFETGQGVNEQFF; CDR3nt: TGCGCCAGCAGCTTCGAGACCGGACAGGGTGTCAATGAGCAGTTCTTC
d_gene: TRBD1; j_gene: TRBJ1-2; v_gene: TRBV28; abundance: -; len: 12; CDR3aa: CASSLTGSGYTF; CDR3nt: TGTGCCAGCAGTCTGACAGGGAGTGGCTACACCTTC